This TCR beta chain was recovered during a study of breast tumors, draining lymph nodes, adjacent tissues. Whole-study findings and limits: Most tumor T cells seemingly derive from lymph node, then expand in tumor.

The lymph nodes were axillary draining lymph nodes from breast cancer patients. One entry per CDR3 protein results from TCRdb running MiXCR on the multiplex PCR reads. The sample holds 150,000 to 200,000 distinct CDR3 sequences, roughly 30% seen once. This CDR3 comprises 12 residues. V was pared by 8 bases and J by 10 bases, with 17 bases between. Germline V lookup: CDR1 SQVTM, CDR2 ANQGSEA. Points on this clonotype: Its antigen is undetermined.

The chain carries TRBV29-1 and TRBJ1-4; TRBD1 is a possible D gene (6 bases). The sequenced sample consisted of axillary lymph node tissue. The receptor was derived from a female donor with breast cancer. Some clones in this sample may be carry-over from other donors' samples. The CDR3 protein is CSTPSGTRKLFF. The CDR3 DNA sequence: TGCAGCACGCCTTCCGGGACACGAAAACTGTTTTTT.